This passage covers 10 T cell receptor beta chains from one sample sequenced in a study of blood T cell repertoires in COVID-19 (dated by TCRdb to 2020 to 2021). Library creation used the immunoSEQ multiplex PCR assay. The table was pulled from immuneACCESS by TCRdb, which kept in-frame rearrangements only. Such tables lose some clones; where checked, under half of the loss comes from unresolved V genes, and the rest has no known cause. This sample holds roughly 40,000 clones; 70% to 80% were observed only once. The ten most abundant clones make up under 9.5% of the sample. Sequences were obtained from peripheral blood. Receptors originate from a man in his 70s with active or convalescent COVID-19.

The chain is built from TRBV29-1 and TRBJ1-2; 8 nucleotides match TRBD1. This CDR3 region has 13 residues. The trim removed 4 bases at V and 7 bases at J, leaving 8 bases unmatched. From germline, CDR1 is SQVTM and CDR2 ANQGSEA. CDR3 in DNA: TGCAGCGTTGGGTCGACAGGGGAGTCTGGCTACACCTTC. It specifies CSVGSTGESGYTF.

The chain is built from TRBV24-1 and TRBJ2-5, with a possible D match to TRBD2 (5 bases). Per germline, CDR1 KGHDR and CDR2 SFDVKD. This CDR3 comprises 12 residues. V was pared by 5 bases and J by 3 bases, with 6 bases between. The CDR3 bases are TGTGCCACCAGTGCGGGGAAAGAGACCCAGTACTTC. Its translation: CATSAGKETQYF.

The CDR3 spells CASSLFGGPTDTQYF. The CDR3 DNA sequence: TGTGCCAGCAGCTTATTCGGGGGGCCCACAGATACGCAGTATTTT. The chain has TRBV7-3 and TRBJ2-3; possibly TRBD2 for D (7 bases). In germline, CDR1 is SGHTA, CDR2 FQGTGA. V was pared by 2 bases and J by 2 bases, with 11 bases between. CDR3 length: 15 residues.

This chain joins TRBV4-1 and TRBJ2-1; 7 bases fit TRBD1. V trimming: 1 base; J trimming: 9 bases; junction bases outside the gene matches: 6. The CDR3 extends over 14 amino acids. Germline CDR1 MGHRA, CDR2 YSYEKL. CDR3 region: CASSQVGQVLEQFF. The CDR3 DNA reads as TGCGCCAGCAGCCAAGTAGGACAGGTTCTTGAGCAGTTCTTC.

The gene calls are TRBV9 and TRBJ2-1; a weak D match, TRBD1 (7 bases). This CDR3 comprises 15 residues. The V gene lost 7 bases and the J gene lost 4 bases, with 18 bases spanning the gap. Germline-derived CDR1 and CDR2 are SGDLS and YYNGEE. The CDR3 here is CASASRGASYNEQFF. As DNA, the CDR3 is TGTGCCAGCGCCTCCAGGGGGGCCTCATACAATGAGCAGTTCTTC.

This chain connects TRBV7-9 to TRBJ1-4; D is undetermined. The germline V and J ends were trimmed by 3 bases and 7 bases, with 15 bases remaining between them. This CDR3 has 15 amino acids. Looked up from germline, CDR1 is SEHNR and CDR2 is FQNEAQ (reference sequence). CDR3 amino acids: CASSFEFAGFEKLFF. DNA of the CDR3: TGTGCCAGCAGCTTCGAGTTCGCAGGATTTGAAAAACTGTTTTTT.

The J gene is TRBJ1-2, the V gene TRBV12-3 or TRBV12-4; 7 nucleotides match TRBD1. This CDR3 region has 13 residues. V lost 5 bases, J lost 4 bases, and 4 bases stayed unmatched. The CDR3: CASSGRGFYGYTF. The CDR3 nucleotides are TGTGCCAGCAGTGGCAGGGGGTTCTATGGCTACACCTTC.

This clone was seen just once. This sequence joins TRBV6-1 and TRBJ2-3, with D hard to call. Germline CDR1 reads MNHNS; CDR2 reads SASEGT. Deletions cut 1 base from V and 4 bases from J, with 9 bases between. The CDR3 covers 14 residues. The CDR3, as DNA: TGTGCCAGCAGTGAAGTTCTCCCCCCAGATACGCAGTATTTT. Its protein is CASSEVLPPDTQYF.

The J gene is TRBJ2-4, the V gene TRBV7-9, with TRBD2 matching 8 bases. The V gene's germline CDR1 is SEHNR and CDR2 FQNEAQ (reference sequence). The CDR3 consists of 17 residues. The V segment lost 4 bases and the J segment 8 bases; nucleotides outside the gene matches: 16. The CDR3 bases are TGTGCCAGCAGCTCGTACAGGAACCCACCGGGACTAGACATTCAGTACTTC. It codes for CASSSYRNPPGLDIQYF.

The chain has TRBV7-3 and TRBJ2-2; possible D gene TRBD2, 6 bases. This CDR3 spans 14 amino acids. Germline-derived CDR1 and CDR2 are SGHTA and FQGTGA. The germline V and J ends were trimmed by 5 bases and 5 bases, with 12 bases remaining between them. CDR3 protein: CASSPGVGTGELFF. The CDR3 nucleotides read TGTGCCAGCAGCCCGGGGGTTGGGACCGGGGAGCTGTTTTTT. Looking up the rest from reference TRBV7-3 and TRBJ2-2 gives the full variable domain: GAGVSQTPSNKVTEKGKYVELRCDPISGHTALYWYRQSLGQGPEFLIYFQGTGAADDSGLPNDRFFAVRPEGSVSTLKIQRTERGDSAVYLCASSPGVGTGELFFGEGSRLTVL.